The clone carrying this TCR beta chain was found many times. J gave up 9 bases and V 4 bases, and 4 bases lay outside the gene matches. This CDR3 region has 12 residues. Germline V gene lookup returns CDR1 SGHRS and CDR2 YFSETQ. A second PCR of about 7 to 12 cycles used a sample-barcoded 5' primer and a J-beta primer mix. TCRdb reprocessed the 5' RACE reads via MiXCR and lists one record per CDR3 protein. Here the sample spans hundreds of thousands of distinct CDR3 sequences, roughly 31% being singletons. The record originates from a study of blood T cells in healthy people across ages. This sequence originates from a woman of 80 years or more in good health. This chain joins TRBV5-1 and TRBJ1-1; TRBD1 agrees at 9 bases. The sample consisted of blood. DNA for the CDR3: TGCGCCAGCAGCATCGGACAGGGGCAAGCTTTCTTT. The encoded protein is CASSIGQGQAFF.